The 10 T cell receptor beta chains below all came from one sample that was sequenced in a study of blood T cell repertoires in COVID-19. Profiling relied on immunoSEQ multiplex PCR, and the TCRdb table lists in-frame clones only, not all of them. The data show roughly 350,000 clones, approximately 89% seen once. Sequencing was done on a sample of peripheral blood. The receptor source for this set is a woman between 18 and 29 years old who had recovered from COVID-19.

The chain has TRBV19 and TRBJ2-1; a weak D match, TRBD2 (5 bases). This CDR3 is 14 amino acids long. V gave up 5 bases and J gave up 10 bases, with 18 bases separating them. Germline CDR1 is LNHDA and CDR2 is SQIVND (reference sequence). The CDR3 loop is CASSSRLAYGEQFF. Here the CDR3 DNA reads TGTGCCAGTAGTTCCCGTTTAGCGTACGGGGAGCAGTTCTTC.

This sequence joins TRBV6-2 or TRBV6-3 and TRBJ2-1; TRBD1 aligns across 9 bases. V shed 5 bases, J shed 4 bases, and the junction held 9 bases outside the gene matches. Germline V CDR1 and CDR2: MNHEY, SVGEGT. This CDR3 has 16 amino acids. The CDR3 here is CASSLRGTGSYNEQFF. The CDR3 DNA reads TGTGCCAGCAGTCTTAGGGGGACAGGGTCATACAATGAGCAGTTCTTC.

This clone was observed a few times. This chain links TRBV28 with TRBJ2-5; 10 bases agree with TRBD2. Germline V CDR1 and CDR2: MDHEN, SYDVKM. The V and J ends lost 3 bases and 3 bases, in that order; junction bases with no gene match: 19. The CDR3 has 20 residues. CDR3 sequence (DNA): TGTGCCAGCAGTTTCCCCCCCCTAGCGGGAGCCTCAATCGTCAAAGAGACCCAGTACTTC. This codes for CASSFPPLAGASIVKETQYF.

CDR3 region: CASSQVVSGTRSPLHF. CDR3 coding DNA: TGCGCCAGCAGCCAAGTGGTTTCGGGAACTCGTTCACCCCTCCACTTT. The chain combines TRBV4-3 with TRBJ1-6, with D uncertain. The germline CDR1 and CDR2 sequences are LGHNA and YSLEER. The V end lost 1 base, the J end lost 9 bases, and 16 bases lay between the germline ends. The CDR3 is 16 amino acids.

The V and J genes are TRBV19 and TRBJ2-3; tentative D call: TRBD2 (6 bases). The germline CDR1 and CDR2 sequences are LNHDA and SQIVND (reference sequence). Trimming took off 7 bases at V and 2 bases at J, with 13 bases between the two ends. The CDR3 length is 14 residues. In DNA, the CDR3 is TGTGCCAGTATGGACGGGAGTCACACAGATACGCAGTATTTT. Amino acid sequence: CASMDGSHTDTQYF.

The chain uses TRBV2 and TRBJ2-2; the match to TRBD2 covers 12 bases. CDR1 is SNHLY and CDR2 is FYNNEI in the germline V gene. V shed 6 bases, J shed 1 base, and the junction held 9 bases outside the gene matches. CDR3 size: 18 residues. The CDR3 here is CASSYAGTSGRNTGELFF. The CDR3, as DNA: TGTGCCAGCAGCTACGCCGGGACTAGCGGGCGGAACACCGGGGAGCTGTTTTTT.

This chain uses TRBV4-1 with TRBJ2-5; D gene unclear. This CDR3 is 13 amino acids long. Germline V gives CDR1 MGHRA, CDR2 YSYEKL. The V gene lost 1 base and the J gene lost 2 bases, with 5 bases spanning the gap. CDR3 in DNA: TGCGCCAGCAGCCAAGTCCTTCAAGAGACCCAGTACTTC. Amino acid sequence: CASSQVLQETQYF.

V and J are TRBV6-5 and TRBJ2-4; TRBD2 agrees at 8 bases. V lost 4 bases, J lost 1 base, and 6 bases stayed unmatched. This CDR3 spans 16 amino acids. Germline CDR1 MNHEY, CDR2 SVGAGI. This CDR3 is CASSSRGGRAKNIQYF. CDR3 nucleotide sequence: TGTGCCAGCAGTTCCCGGGGGGGTAGGGCCAAAAACATTCAGTACTTC.

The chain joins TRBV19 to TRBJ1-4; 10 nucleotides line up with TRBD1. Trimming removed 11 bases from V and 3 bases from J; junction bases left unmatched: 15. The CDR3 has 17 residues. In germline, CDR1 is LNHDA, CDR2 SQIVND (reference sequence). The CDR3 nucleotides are TGTGCCGCCCGGGACAGGGGCACCCGGGGGGCTAATGAAAAACTGTTTTTT. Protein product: CAARDRGTRGANEKLFF. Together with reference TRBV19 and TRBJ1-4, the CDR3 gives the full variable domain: DGGITQSPKYLFRKEGQNVTLSCEQNLNHDAMYWYRQDPGQGLRLIYYSQIVNDFQKGDIAEGYSVSREKKESFPLTVTSAQKNPTAFYLCAARDRGTRGANEKLFFGSGTQLSVL.

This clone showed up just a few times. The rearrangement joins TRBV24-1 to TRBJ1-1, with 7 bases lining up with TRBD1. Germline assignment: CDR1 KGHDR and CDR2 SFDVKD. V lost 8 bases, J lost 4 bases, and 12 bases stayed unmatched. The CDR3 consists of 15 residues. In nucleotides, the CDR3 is TGTGCCACCATCTTCCAACAGGGGAAGGGCACTGAAGCTTTCTTT. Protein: CATIFQQGKGTEAFF.